This entry describes one T cell receptor (beta chain). Its antigen is unidentified. With the ViraFEST assay, the study expanded antigen-specific CD4+ T cells using viral peptide pools, then sequenced them. At the end of more than 8 days of culture, CD4+ T cells were isolated. Neither prior SARS-CoV-2 infection nor positive nucleocapsid antibodies were present in the vaccine recipients. Cultivation was performed at about 1.8 million PBMC per well with roughly 9.1 IU/ml IL-2 and about 9.6 ug/ml peptides added. Replacing half the medium with IL-2 medium was done on days 3 and 7. Trimming left V 6 bases short and J 0 bases short, with 12 bases between. The CDR3 contains 15 residues. Germline V CDR1 and CDR2: LNHDA, SQIVND (reference sequence). This specimen belongs to a study of vaccination effects on CD4 cells after COVID-19. Study information: It was two doses of either the BNT162b2 or mRNA-1273 vaccine that participants received. Study-level points and caveats: Few convalescent patients were studied, and early post-infection samples were lacking.

Sequencing used immunoSEQ multiplex PCR; TCRdb keeps in-frame clones, though not all of them. This table holds fewer than 65,000 clones, roughly 76% found once. J is TRBJ1-5 and V is TRBV19; no clear D gene. The receptor was derived from a human donor who received a COVID-19 vaccine. This specimen was CD4+ T cells from PBMCs cultured with HCoV-OC43 spike peptides, taken before COVID-19 vaccination. Subset denoted: HCoV-OC43 spike overlapping peptide pool stimulation. CDR3 sequence reads: CASSLDGYSNQPQHF. The DNA of the CDR3 is TGTGCCAGTAGCCTGGACGGTTATAGCAATCAGCCCCAGCATTTT.